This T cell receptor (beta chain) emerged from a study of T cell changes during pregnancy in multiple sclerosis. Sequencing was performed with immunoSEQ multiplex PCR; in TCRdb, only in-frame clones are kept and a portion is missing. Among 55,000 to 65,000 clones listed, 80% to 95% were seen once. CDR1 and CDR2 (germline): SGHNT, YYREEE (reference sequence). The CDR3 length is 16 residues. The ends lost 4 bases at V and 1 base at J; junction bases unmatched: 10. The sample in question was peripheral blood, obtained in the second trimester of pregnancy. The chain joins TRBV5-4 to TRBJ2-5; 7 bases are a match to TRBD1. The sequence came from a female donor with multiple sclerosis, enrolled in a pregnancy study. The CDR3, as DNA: TGTGCCAGCAGCCATCGACAGGGAGTAACCCAAGAGACCCAGTACTTC. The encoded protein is CASSHRQGVTQETQYF.